The present TCR beta chain was sequenced within a study of shared clonotypes between healthy human individuals. TCRdb's copy holds only in-frame clones and misses some; the assay was immunoSEQ multiplex PCR. The sample has over a million clones, approximately 80% seen once. Trimming pared 2 bases from V and 1 base from J, leaving 11 bases between. Looked up from germline, CDR1 is LNHNV and CDR2 is YYDKDF (reference sequence). This CDR3 contains 15 residues. The chain combines TRBV15 with TRBJ1-1, with no clear D. The clonotype comes from a man between 18 and 29 years old in good health. Some clones in this sample may be carry-over from other donors' samples. The sequenced sample consisted of memory CD4+ T cells from PBMCs. Subset indicated: CD45RA-negative fraction. CDR3 in DNA: TGTGCCACCAGCAGACCCGGCGCGGGGAACACTGAAGCTTTCTTT. Its translation: CATSRPGAGNTEAFF. Based on the CDR3 plus reference TRBV15 and TRBJ1-1, the full variable domain is DAMVIQNPRYQVTQFGKPVTLSCSQTLNHNVMYWYQQKSSQAPKLLFHYYDKDFNNEADTPDNFQSRRPNTSFCFLDIRSPGLGDTAMYLCATSRPGAGNTEAFFGQGTRLTVV.